This is a list of T cell receptor beta chains from one sample in a study of T-cell reconstitution after alpha-beta-depleted transplantation in children. TCRdb processed the PCR reads anew with MiXCR; each CDR3 protein has one entry. In the table there are hundreds of thousands of distinct CDR3 sequences, roughly 8.2% of which are singletons. Sample: PBMCs, mostly from graft donor cells, taken 180 days after TCRalphabeta/CD19-depleted stem cell transplant. The receptors were gathered from a male patient younger than 18 who had a stem cell transplant for acute lymphoblastic leukemia, so the T cells may come from the graft donor. Each CDR3 is given with its conserved first and last residue. Each record gives: CDR3 protein, CDR3 DNA, J gene, clone size, D gene, V gene. D genes are given only for firm matches. Rows may omit the clone size; those that give it use once, few, many or a size class.

CASSFQGTGDEQYF	TGTGCCAGCAGCTTCCAAGGGACAGGGGACGAGCAGTACTTC	TRBJ2-7	many	TRBD1	TRBV7-3
CASSHRVYYGYTF	TGTGCCAGCAGCCATCGGGTCTACTATGGCTACACCTTC	TRBJ1-2	.	.	TRBV14
CASSLDGLSGNTIYF	TGTGCCAGCAGTTTGGACGGCCTCTCTGGAAACACCATATATTTT	TRBJ1-3	many	.	TRBV7-8
CSATSSGGHYEQYF	TGCAGTGCTACGTCTAGCGGGGGCCACTACGAGCAGTACTTC	TRBJ2-7	.	TRBD2	TRBV20-1
CASSVGRGPLHF	TGTGCCAGCAGCGTAGGAAGGGGTCCCCTCCACTTT	TRBJ1-6	many	.	TRBV9
CASSLQGVTTDTQYF	TGCGCCAGCAGCTTGCAAGGGGTCACCACAGATACGCAGTATTTT	TRBJ2-3	many	.	TRBV5-1
CASAIGGVEQFF	TGTGCTAGTGCCATTGGGGGGGTTGAGCAGTTCTTC	TRBJ2-1	.	TRBD2	TRBV12-5
CASSPAVEIVRYF	TGCGCCAGCAGCCCGGCGGTTGAAATCGTCCGGTATTTT	TRBJ2-3	many	.	TRBV5-1
CASSARVAGGVEGTDTQYF	TGTGCCAGCAGCGCTAGGGTAGCGGGAGGGGTGGAAGGGACAGATACGCAGTATTTT	TRBJ2-3	many	TRBD2	TRBV7-2
CASSYRENEQFF	TGTGCCAGCAGTTACCGGGAGAATGAGCAGTTCTTC	TRBJ2-1	many	.	TRBV6-2/TRBV6-3
CATSRETASLGQYF	TGTGCCACCAGCAGAGAGACAGCCTCCCTGGGGCAGTACTTC	TRBJ2-7	many	.	TRBV15
CASSFGGTTFYEQYF	TGCGCCAGCAGCTTCGGGGGGACGACCTTCTACGAGCAGTACTTC	TRBJ2-7	many	TRBD2	TRBV5-1
CSASGTSGHNEQFF	TGCAGTGCTTCCGGGACTAGCGGACACAATGAGCAGTTCTTC	TRBJ2-1	many	TRBD2	TRBV20-1
CASSVGGSNQPQHF	TGTGCCAGCAGCGTAGGGGGGAGCAATCAGCCCCAGCATTTT	TRBJ1-5	many	.	TRBV9
CASSAGGTLSTDTQYF	TGTGCCAGCAGCGCTGGAGGGACGCTTAGCACAGATACGCAGTATTTT	TRBJ2-3	many	.	TRBV9
CSVEVVGKLFF	TGCAGCGTTGAAGTTGTAGGAAAACTGTTTTTT	TRBJ1-4	many	.	TRBV29-1
CAISRTGEGNQPQHF	TGTGCCATCAGCCGGACAGGGGAAGGCAATCAGCCCCAGCATTTT	TRBJ1-5	many	TRBD1	TRBV10-3
CSARGIYEQYF	TGCAGTGCCCGTGGGATATACGAGCAGTACTTC	TRBJ2-7	many	.	TRBV20-1
CASKRGRENNQPQHF	TGTGCCAGCAAACGGGGAAGGGAGAACAATCAGCCCCAGCATTTT	TRBJ1-5	many	.	TRBV6-1
CASSQDAGSYEQYF	TGTGCCAGCAGCCAAGACGCGGGGAGCTACGAGCAGTACTTC	TRBJ2-7	many	.	TRBV4-2
CALRSGRTGELFF	TGTGCCCTCCGTTCAGGGAGGACCGGGGAGCTGTTTTTT	TRBJ2-2	many	.	TRBV6-2/TRBV6-3
CASSSSGTGYNEQFF	TGTGCCAGCAGTTCCTCCGGGACAGGGTACAATGAGCAGTTCTTC	TRBJ2-1	many	TRBD1	TRBV6-5
CASGPGTEGETQYF	TGTGCCAGCGGACCCGGGACAGAGGGGGAGACCCAGTACTTC	TRBJ2-5	many	TRBD1	TRBV11-3
CASSQGQVAGGSTDTQYF	TGTGCCAGCAGCCAGGGCCAGGTGGCGGGGGGCTCCACAGATACGCAGTATTTT	TRBJ2-3	many	TRBD2	TRBV4-2
CASSQKSTGGSNQPQHF	TGTGCCAGCAGCCAAAAGAGTACAGGGGGCTCCAATCAGCCCCAGCATTTT	TRBJ1-5	many	TRBD1	TRBV4-2
CASSLTGQGAKAFF	TGTGCCAGCAGCTTAACTGGGCAGGGGGCGAAGGCTTTCTTT	TRBJ1-1	many	TRBD1	TRBV7-3
CASSPGQAMGTQYF	TGTGCCAGCTCACCCGGACAAGCGATGGGGACCCAGTACTTC	TRBJ2-5	few	.	TRBV18
CASSLVGDRGSQETQYF	TGTGCCAGCAGCTTAGTTGGGGACAGGGGGTCACAAGAGACCCAGTACTTC	TRBJ2-5	many	TRBD1	TRBV7-9
CASSYVRGEETQYF	TGTGCCAGCTCTTACGTCCGGGGTGAAGAGACCCAGTACTTC	TRBJ2-5	many	.	TRBV6-5